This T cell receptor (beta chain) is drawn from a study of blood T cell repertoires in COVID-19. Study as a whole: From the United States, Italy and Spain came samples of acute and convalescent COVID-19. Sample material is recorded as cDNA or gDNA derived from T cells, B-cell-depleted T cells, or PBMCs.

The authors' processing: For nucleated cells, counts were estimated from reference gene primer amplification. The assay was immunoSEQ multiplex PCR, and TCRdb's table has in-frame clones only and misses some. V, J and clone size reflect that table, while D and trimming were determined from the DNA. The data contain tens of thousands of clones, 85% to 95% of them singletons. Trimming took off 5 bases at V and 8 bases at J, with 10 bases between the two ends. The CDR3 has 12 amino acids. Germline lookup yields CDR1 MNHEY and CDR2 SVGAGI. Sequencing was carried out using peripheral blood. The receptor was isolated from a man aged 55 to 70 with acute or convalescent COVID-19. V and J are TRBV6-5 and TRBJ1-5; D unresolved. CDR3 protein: CASSLVEKPQHF. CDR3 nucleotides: TGTGCCAGCAGTCTGGTAGAGAAGCCCCAGCATTTT.